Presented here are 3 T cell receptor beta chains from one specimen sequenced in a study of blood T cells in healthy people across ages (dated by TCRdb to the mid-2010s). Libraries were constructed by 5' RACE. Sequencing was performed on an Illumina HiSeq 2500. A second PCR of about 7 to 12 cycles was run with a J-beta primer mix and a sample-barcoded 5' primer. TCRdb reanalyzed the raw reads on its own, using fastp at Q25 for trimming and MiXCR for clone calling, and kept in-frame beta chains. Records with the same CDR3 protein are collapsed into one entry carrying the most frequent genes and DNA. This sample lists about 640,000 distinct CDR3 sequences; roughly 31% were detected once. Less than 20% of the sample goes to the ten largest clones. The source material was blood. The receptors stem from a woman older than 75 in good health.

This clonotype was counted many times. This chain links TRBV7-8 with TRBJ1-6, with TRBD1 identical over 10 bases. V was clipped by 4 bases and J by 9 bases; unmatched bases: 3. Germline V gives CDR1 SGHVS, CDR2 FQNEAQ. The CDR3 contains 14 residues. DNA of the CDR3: TGTGCCAGCAGCTCCGGGACAGGGGTTTCACCCCTCCACTTT. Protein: CASSSGTGVSPLHF.

This chain's CDR3 is CASSPGGDNYGYTF. CDR3 DNA sequence: TGTGCCAGCTCACCAGGTGGGGACAACTATGGCTACACCTTC. The chain couples TRBV18 to TRBJ1-2; D is perhaps TRBD1 (5 bases). Germline V gene sequence: CDR1 KGHSH, CDR2 LQKENI. This CDR3 spans 14 amino acids. The V end lost 2 bases, the J end lost 2 bases, and 9 bases lay between the germline ends.

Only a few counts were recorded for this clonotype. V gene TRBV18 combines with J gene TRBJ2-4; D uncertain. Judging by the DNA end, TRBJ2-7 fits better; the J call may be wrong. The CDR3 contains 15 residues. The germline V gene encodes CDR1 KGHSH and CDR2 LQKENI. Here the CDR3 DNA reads TGTGCCAGCTCACCACTAAGGGCTATCCAGTCCGAGCAGTACTTC. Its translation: CASSPLRAIQSEQYF.